This T cell receptor (beta chain) stems from a study of T cell repertoires in cytomegalovirus infection. Study-wide context: It was recently identified HLA-C-restricted and well-studied HLA-B-restricted CMV epitopes that the study used.

The CDR3 totals 14 residues. V lost 5 bases, J lost 2 bases, and 10 bases lay in between. Per the germline V gene, CDR1 is SGHTA and CDR2 is FQGNSA. TCRdb passed the reads through MiXCR, listing each CDR3 protein once. The table lists hundreds of thousands of distinct CDR3 sequences, around a third of them singletons, with approximately 18% in the top ten. This clonotype came up many times. Its target is not known. This sample comprised cultured PBMCs, obtained from culture after CMV antigen stimulation. The sequence derives from a human donor in good health (CMV status not recorded). Some clones in this sample may be carry-over from other donors' samples. This chain uses TRBV7-2 with TRBJ1-5; D is uncertain. The DNA of the CDR3 is TGTGCCAGCAGCCCCGGACCGCGCAATCAGCCCCAGCATTTT. As protein: CASSPGPRNQPQHF.